This T cell receptor (beta chain) is from a study of control samples from healthy donors and cancer patients. Sequencing was performed with immunoSEQ multiplex PCR; in TCRdb, only in-frame clones are kept and a portion is missing. The repertoire holds about 200,000 clones, roughly nine tenths seen once, with about 2% in the top ten. Germline V lookup: CDR1 LGHNA, CDR2 YNFKEQ. Trimming stripped 5 bases from V and 0 bases from J, with 10 bases between. The CDR3 loop spans 15 amino acids. The sequence came from a man aged 25 to 40 in good health. The gene calls are TRBV4-2 and TRBJ2-2; weak D call: TRBD2 (6 bases). Sequencing was performed on blood. The DNA of the CDR3 is TGTGCCAGCAGCTTGGAGGGAGCGAACACCGGGGAGCTGTTTTTT. Protein sequence: CASSLEGANTGELFF.